One sample yielded the 26 T cell receptor beta chains listed below, sequenced in a study of blood T cell repertoires in COVID-19. Method: immunoSEQ multiplex PCR; TCRdb's copy keeps in-frame clones and lacks some. This sample carries some 390,000 clones, more than 70% of them seen once, and the ten largest clones take about 2.3%. Sequencing used peripheral blood. The receptors were gathered from a woman aged 55-75 years with COVID-19, enrolled during active disease.

V gene TRBV7-3 combines with J gene TRBJ1-2; maybe TRBD1 (6 bases). The CDR3 contains 14 residues. Per the germline V gene, CDR1 is SGHTA and CDR2 is FQGTGA. V lost 5 bases, J lost 0 bases, and 10 bases lay in between. The CDR3 here is CASSPGTTNYGYTF. The CDR3 DNA reads as TGTGCCAGCAGCCCCGGGACAACTAACTATGGCTACACCTTC.

The chain carries TRBV2 and TRBJ2-5; D is perhaps TRBD1 (5 bases). Germline CDR1 and CDR2: SNHLY and FYNNEI. CDR3 length: 13 residues. V gave up 4 bases and J gave up 5 bases, with 11 bases separating them. DNA for the CDR3: TGTGCCAGCAGTGGGGGCCTGGATGAGACCCAGTACTTC. Translated, it gives CASSGGLDETQYF.

V usage is TRBV5-4 and J usage is TRBJ2-5; a possible D gene is TRBD1 (8 bases). Trimming shortened V by 0 bases and J by 5 bases, and 17 bases separated the two germline ends. From germline, CDR1 is SGHNT and CDR2 YYREEE (reference sequence). This CDR3 has 16 amino acids. The CDR3 nucleotides read TGTGCCAGCAGCTTGGGGACAGGGAGGGGGCAGGAGACCCAGTACTTC. It codes for CASSLGTGRGQETQYF.

This chain links TRBV6-5 with TRBJ2-4, with D tentatively TRBD1 (6 bases). Trimming stripped 6 bases from V and 6 bases from J, with 6 bases between. The CDR3 spans 11 residues. The germline V gene encodes CDR1 MNHEY and CDR2 SVGAGI. The CDR3 DNA reads as TGTGCCAGCAGACAGGGAAACATTCAGTACTTC. Translating it yields CASRQGNIQYF.

The chain joins TRBV3-1 (or the pseudogene TRBV3-2) to TRBJ2-5; TRBD2 matches at 15 bases. This CDR3 contains 16 residues. The V segment lost 3 bases and the J segment 4 bases; nucleotides outside the gene matches: 3. The germline V gene encodes CDR1 LGHDT and CDR2 YNNKEL (reference sequence). CDR3 DNA sequence: TGTGCCAGCAGCCACACGGGACTAGCGGGGGGAGAGACCCAGTACTTC. It translates to CASSHTGLAGGETQYF.

This chain connects TRBV20-1 to TRBJ1-5; possibly TRBD1 for D (5 bases). Germline assignment: CDR1 DFQATT and CDR2 SNEGSKA (reference sequence). This CDR3 is 15 amino acids long. V was trimmed by 3 bases and J by 4 bases, leaving 16 bases between them. The CDR3 nucleotides read TGCAGTGCTAGTACGGGGGTTAGGGGAAATCAGCCCCAGCATTTT. Amino acid sequence: CSASTGVRGNQPQHF.

Only one count was recorded for this clone. Here the CDR3 DNA reads TGTGCCAGCAGCCCAGGAGCCGGGACAGGGGGCGCGGGCGGGGCCAACGTCCTGACTTTC. As protein: CASSPGAGTGGAGGANVLTF. The rearrangement uses TRBV11-3 and TRBJ2-6; the match to TRBD1 covers 12 bases. The germline V gene encodes CDR1 SGHNT and CDR2 YENEEA. This CDR3 is built from 20 residues. After removal of 5 bases from V and 4 bases from J, the junction contained 15 bases not matched to a gene.

The genes are TRBV7-6 and TRBJ2-3; D might be TRBD1 (6 bases). Germline V gene lookup returns CDR1 SGHVS and CDR2 FNYEAQ. Trimming pared 4 bases from V and 0 bases from J, leaving 14 bases between. The CDR3 runs to 16 residues. Here the CDR3 DNA reads TGTGCCAGCAGCTCCATAGGGGGAGCTAGCACAGATACGCAGTATTTT. Its translation is CASSSIGGASTDTQYF. Full variable domain (missing parts from reference TRBV7-6 and TRBJ2-3): GAGVSQSPRYKVTKRGQDVALRCDPISGHVSLYWYRQALGQGPEFLTYFNYEAQQDKSGLPNDRFSAERPEGSISTLTIQRTEQRDSAMYRCASSSIGGASTDTQYFGPGTRLTVL.

The CDR3 here is CASSLARAPASTDTQYF. CDR3 coding DNA: TGTGCCAGCAGCTTAGCGAGGGCCCCGGCTAGCACAGATACGCAGTATTTT. The chain links TRBV7-8 to TRBJ2-3; possibly TRBD2 for D (5 bases). CDR1 and CDR2 (germline): SGHVS, FQNEAQ. This CDR3 is 17 amino acids long. Trimming removed 0 bases at V and 0 bases at J, with 13 bases between. Full variable domain (rest looked up from reference TRBV7-8 and TRBJ2-3): GAGVSQSPRYKVAKRGQDVALRCDPISGHVSLFWYQQALGQGPEFLTYFQNEAQLDKSGLPSDRFFAERPEGSVSTLKIQRTQQEDSAVYLCASSLARAPASTDTQYFGPGTRLTVL.

This sequence joins TRBV5-4 and TRBJ2-3, with TRBD2 matching 8 bases. V was pared by 4 bases and J by 6 bases, with 7 bases of the junction left unmatched. CDR3 length equals 14 residues. Germline values: CDR1 SGHNT, CDR2 YYREEE (reference sequence). The CDR3 nucleotides are TGTGCCAGCAGCAGGGTAGCGGGGCCGGATACGCAGTATTTT. Translating gives CASSRVAGPDTQYF. Full variable domain (outside the CDR3, taken from reference TRBV5-4 and TRBJ2-3): ETGVTQSPTHLIKTRGQQVTLRCSSQSGHNTVSWYQQALGQGPQFIFQYYREEENGRGNFPPRFSGLQFPNYSSELNVNALELDDSALYLCASSRVAGPDTQYFGPGTRLTVL.

Notes on this clone: Other nucleotide sequences from this sample produce the same CDR3. Here the CDR3 DNA reads TGTGCCAGCTCACCGGGACAGGAGGGCTATGGCTACACCTTC. As protein: CASSPGQEGYGYTF. The chain couples TRBV18 to TRBJ1-2; TRBD1 matches 8 bases. Germline V lookup: CDR1 KGHSH, CDR2 LQKENI. V gave up 3 bases and J gave up 4 bases; unmatched junction bases: 4. The CDR3 has 14 residues.

This sequence joins TRBV9 and TRBJ2-5; D possibly corresponds to TRBD1 (5 bases). CDR1 SGDLS and CDR2 YYNGEE come from the germline V gene. V was cut by 1 base and J by 3 bases, with 10 bases left in between. This CDR3 spans 14 amino acids. CDR3 region: CASSVQRGEETQYF. As DNA, the CDR3 is TGTGCCAGCAGCGTACAAAGGGGTGAAGAGACCCAGTACTTC.

V usage is TRBV13 and J usage is TRBJ1-1; D is undetermined. The length of the CDR3 is 16 residues. CDR1 PRHDT and CDR2 FYEKMQ come from the germline V gene (reference sequence). Trimming took 4 bases from V and 1 from J, leaving 16 bases between them. The CDR3 is CASSSLSTIPNTEAFF. CDR3 nucleotide sequence: TGTGCCAGCAGCTCCCTTTCTACTATACCGAACACTGAAGCTTTCTTT.

The chain employs TRBV19 and TRBJ2-5; 8 bases are shared with TRBD2. Germline V gives CDR1 LNHDA, CDR2 SQIVND (reference sequence). V trimming: 11 bases; J trimming: 5 bases; junction bases outside the gene matches: 13. There are 14 residues in the CDR3. CDR3 bases: TGTGCCGTAGGGACTCCGGGGGGGCATGAGACCCAGTACTTC. Its translation is CAVGTPGGHETQYF.

On this clone: The junction departs from germline at one end; a sequencing error may be responsible. J is TRBJ2-5 and V is TRBV18; a weak D match, TRBD2 (6 bases). This CDR3 region has 13 residues. From germline, CDR1 is KGHSH and CDR2 LQKENI. The CDR3 nucleotides are TGTGCCAGCTCACTTAGCGGACAAGAGCCCCAGTACTTC. It specifies CASSLSGQEPQYF.

V and J are TRBV6-5 and TRBJ2-5, with D uncertain. Trimming cost V 5 bases and J 5 bases, with 12 bases left between them. Germline V gene data show CDR1 as MNHEY and CDR2 as SVGAGI. The CDR3 has 13 residues. The CDR3 loop reads CASSTTRRETQYF. As DNA, the CDR3 is TGTGCCAGCAGTACGACCCGGCGGGAGACCCAGTACTTC.

The rearrangement links TRBV14 to TRBJ1-3, with a weak D call TRBD1 (6 bases). Trimming stripped 8 bases from V and 4 bases from J, with 21 bases between. This CDR3 has 16 residues. Germline V CDR1 and CDR2: SGHDN, FVKESK. This CDR3 reads CASPYARTDHGNTIYF. CDR3 sequence (DNA): TGTGCCAGCCCTTACGCTCGGACAGATCACGGAAACACCATATATTTT.

The rearrangement links TRBV10-3 to TRBJ1-6; D perhaps matches TRBD1 (5 bases). The germline V gene encodes CDR1 ENHRY and CDR2 SYGVKD. V lost 8 bases and J 6 bases, leaving 11 bases between the germline ends. This CDR3 contains 13 residues. The CDR3: CAIQGSANSPLHF. CDR3 DNA sequence: TGTGCCATCCAGGGCTCTGCTAATTCACCCCTCCACTTT.

Note on this clone: The same CDR3 is also encoded by other DNA sequences in this sample. The chain recombines TRBV20-1 with TRBJ1-1; weak D call: TRBD1 (6 bases). CDR1 is DFQATT and CDR2 is SNEGSKA in the germline V gene (reference sequence). The CDR3 runs to 11 residues. The germline V and J ends were trimmed by 6 bases and 1 base, with 6 bases remaining between them. The CDR3 coding sequence is TGCAGTGCGACAGGGAACACTGAAGCTTTCTTT. Translation: CSATGNTEAFF.

The V gene is TRBV18, the J gene TRBJ1-1, with D hard to call. The CDR3 is 16 amino acids. CDR1 and CDR2 (germline): KGHSH, LQKENI. V lost 2 bases, J lost 3 bases, and 16 bases lay in between. This CDR3 is CASSPTLSPGDTEAFF. The CDR3 DNA reads as TGTGCCAGCTCACCAACTCTAAGCCCAGGTGACACTGAAGCTTTCTTT.

The rearrangement joins TRBV14 to TRBJ1-2; D may be TRBD1 (5 bases). The CDR3 spans 13 residues. V was shortened by 0 bases and J by 4 bases, with 6 bases between the two germline ends. The germline V gene has CDR1 SGHDN and CDR2 FVKESK. CDR3 sequence: CASSQDTGYGYTF. The CDR3 nucleotides are TGTGCCAGCAGCCAAGATACAGGCTATGGCTACACCTTC. The variable domain in full, with the rest retrieved from reference TRBV14 and TRBJ1-2, is EAGVTQFPSHSVIEKGQTVTLRCDPISGHDNLYWYRRVMGKEIKFLLHFVKESKQDESGMPNNRFLAERTGGTYSTLKVQPAELEDSGVYFCASSQDTGYGYTFGSGTRLTVV.

About this clone itself: At the DNA level, this CDR3 is encoded by other sequences in the same sample as well. This sequence joins TRBV5-1 and TRBJ1-4, with 10 positions matching TRBD1. The CDR3 is made up of 14 amino acids. V lost 4 bases and J lost 7; bases outside the gene matches: 4. Germline V lookup: CDR1 SGHRS, CDR2 YFSETQ. The CDR3 reads CASSVGTGVEKLFF. The CDR3 DNA reads TGCGCCAGCAGCGTCGGGACAGGGGTTGAAAAACTGTTTTTT.

The gene calls are TRBV11-3 and TRBJ2-5; possibly TRBD2 for D (7 bases). The CDR3 loop spans 15 amino acids. Germline-derived CDR1 and CDR2 are SGHNT and YENEEA. V lost 1 base, J lost 1 base, and 10 bases lay in between. CDR3 in amino acids: CASSLGGGGQETQYF. The CDR3 bases are TGTGCCAGCAGCTTAGGGGGAGGGGGCCAAGAGACCCAGTACTTC.

The V call is TRBV28, the J call TRBJ2-7, with D unresolved. The germline CDR1 and CDR2 sequences are MDHEN and SYDVKM. The CDR3 consists of 13 residues. V lost 7 bases and J lost 1, with 11 bases in between. Written as DNA, the CDR3 is TGTGCCAGCACCCCAGGTTTGTCCTACGAGCAGTACTTC. It translates to CASTPGLSYEQYF.

This rearrangement joins TRBV9 to TRBJ1-1; tentatively, D is TRBD1 (6 bases). The V end was cut by 3 bases, the J end by 5 bases, with 14 bases between. This CDR3 comprises 14 residues. Germline V gene lookup returns CDR1 SGDLS and CDR2 YYNGEE. CDR3 nucleotide sequence: TGTGCCAGCAGCGCCCCGGGGGGCAGTACTGAAGCTTTCTTT. Residues: CASSAPGGSTEAFF.

The rearrangement joins TRBV5-8 to TRBJ1-5; tentatively, D is TRBD1 (5 bases). Trimming left V 5 bases short and J 7 bases short, with 16 bases between. The CDR3 spans 14 residues. From germline, CDR1 is SGHTS and CDR2 YDEGEE. CDR3 amino acids: CASSWTVEGQPQHF. The CDR3 DNA sequence: TGTGCCAGCAGTTGGACCGTGGAGGGGCAGCCCCAGCATTTT.